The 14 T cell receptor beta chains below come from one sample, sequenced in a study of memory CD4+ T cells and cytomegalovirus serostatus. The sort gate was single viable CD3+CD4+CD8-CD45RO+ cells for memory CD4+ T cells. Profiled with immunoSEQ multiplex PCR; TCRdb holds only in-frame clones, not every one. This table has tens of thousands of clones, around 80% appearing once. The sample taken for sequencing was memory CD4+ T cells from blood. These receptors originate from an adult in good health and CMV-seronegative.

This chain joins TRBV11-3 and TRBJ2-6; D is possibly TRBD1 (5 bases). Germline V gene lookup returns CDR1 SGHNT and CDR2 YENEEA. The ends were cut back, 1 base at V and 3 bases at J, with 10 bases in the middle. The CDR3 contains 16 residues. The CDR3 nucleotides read TGTGCCAGCAGCTTAGGGGGCGGACGTGGGGCCAACGTCCTGACTTTC. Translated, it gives CASSLGGGRGANVLTF.

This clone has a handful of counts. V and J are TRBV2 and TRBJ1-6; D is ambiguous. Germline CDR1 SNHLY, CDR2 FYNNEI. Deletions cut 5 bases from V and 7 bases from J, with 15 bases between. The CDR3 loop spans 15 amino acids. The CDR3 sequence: CASSFSRSVNSPLHF. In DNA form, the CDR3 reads TGTGCCAGCAGTTTCAGTCGCTCCGTGAATTCACCCCTCCACTTT. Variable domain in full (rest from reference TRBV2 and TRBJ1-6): EPEVTQTPSHQVTQMGQEVILRCVPISNHLYFYWYRQILGQKVEFLVSFYNNEISEKSEIFDDQFSVERPDGSNFTLKIRSTKLEDSAMYFCASSFSRSVNSPLHFGNGTRLTVT.

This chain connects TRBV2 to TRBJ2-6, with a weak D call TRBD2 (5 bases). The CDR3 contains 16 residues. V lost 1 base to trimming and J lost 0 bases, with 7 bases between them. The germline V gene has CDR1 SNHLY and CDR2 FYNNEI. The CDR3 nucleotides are TGTGCCAGCAGTGAAGACGCGGGCTCTGGGGCCAACGTCCTGACTTTC. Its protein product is CASSEDAGSGANVLTF.

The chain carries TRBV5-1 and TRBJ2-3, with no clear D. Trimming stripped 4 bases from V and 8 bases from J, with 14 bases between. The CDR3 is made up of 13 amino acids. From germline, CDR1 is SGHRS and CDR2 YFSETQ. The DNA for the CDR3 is TGCGCCAGCAGCCCCGGTGTGGTAGGTACGCAGTATTTT. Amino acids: CASSPGVVGTQYF.

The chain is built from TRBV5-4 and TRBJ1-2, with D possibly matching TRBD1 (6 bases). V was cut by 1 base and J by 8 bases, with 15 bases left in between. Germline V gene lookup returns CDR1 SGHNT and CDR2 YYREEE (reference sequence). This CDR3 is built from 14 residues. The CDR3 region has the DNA TGTGCCAGCAGCTTGCCAAGGGGGGGTGGAGGCTACACCTTC. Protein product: CASSLPRGGGGYTF.

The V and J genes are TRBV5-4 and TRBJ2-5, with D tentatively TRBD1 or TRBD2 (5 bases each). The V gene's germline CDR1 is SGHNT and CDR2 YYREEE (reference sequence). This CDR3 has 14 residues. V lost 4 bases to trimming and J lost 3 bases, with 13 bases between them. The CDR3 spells CASSPGTGKETQYF. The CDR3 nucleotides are TGTGCCAGCAGCCCTGGGACGGGTAAAGAGACCCAGTACTTC.

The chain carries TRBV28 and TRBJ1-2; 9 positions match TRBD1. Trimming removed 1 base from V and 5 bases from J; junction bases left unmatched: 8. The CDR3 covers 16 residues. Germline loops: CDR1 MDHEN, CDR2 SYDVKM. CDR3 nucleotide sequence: TGTGCCAGCAGTTTATCGGGACAGGGTACCTTATATGGCTACACCTTC. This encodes CASSLSGQGTLYGYTF.

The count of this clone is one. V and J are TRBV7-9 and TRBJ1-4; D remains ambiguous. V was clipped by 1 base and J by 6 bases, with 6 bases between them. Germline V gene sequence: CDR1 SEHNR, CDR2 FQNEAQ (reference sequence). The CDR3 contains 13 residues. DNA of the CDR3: TGTGCCAGCAGCTTAGACGCCGATGAAAAACTGTTTTTT. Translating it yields CASSLDADEKLFF.

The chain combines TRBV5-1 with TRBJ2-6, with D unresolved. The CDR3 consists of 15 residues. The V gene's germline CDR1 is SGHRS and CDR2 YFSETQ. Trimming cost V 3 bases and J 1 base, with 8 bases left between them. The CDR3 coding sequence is TGCGCCAGCAGCTATGGACCGTCTGGGGCCAACGTCCTGACTTTC. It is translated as CASSYGPSGANVLTF.

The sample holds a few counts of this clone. The CDR3 coding sequence is TGCGCCAGCAGCCTTGAACCCGAGATGAACACTGAAGCTTTCTTT. This codes for CASSLEPEMNTEAFF. This chain uses TRBV5-1 with TRBJ1-1; D unclear. Germline CDR1 reads SGHRS; CDR2 reads YFSETQ. V was cut by 4 bases and J by 0 bases, with 13 bases left in between. The CDR3 is made up of 15 amino acids.

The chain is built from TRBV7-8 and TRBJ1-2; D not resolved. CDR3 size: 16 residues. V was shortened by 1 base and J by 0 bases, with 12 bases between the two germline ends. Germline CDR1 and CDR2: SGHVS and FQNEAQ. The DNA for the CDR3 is TGTGCCAGCAGCTTAGTACGGGCAGGAGCTAACTATGGCTACACCTTC. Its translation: CASSLVRAGANYGYTF.

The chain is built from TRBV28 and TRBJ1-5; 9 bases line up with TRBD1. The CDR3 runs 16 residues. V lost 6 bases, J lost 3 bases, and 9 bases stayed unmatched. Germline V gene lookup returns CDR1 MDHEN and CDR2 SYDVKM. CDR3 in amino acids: CASRETGGSINQPQHF. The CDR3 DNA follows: TGTGCCAGCAGAGAAACAGGGGGCTCTATCAATCAGCCCCAGCATTTT.

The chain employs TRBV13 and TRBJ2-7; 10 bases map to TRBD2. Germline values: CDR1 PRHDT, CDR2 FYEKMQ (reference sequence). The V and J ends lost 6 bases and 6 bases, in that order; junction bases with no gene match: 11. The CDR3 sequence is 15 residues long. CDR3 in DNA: TGTGCCAGCAGTGTGTCCCAGCGGGGGGGCCTCGAGCAGTACTTC. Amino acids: CASSVSQRGGLEQYF.

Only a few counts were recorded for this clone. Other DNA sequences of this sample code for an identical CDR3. The CDR3 here is CASSQEVTGDTEAFF. The CDR3 DNA sequence: TGCGCCAGCAGCCAAGAAGTAACAGGGGATACTGAAGCTTTCTTT. The chain uses TRBV4-1 and TRBJ1-1, with 7 bases matching TRBD1. Unmatched junction bases numbered 6, after V lost 0 bases and J lost 5 bases. CDR1 and CDR2 from the germline V gene are MGHRA and YSYEKL. This CDR3 spans 15 amino acids.